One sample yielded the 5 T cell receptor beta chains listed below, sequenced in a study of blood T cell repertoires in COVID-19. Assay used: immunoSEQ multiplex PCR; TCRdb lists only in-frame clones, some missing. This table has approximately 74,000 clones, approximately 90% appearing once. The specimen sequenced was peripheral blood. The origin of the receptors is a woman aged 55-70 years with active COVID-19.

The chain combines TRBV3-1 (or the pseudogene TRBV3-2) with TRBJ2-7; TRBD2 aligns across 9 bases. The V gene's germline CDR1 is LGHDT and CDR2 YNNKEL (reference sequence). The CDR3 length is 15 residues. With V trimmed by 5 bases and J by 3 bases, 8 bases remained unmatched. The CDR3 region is CASSTAAGGNYEQYF. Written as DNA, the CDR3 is TGTGCCAGCAGCACAGCAGCGGGAGGAAACTACGAGCAGTACTTC.

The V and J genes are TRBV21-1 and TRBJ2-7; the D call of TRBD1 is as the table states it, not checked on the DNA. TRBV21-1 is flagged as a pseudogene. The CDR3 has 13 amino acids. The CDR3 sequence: CASSNGTAYEQYF. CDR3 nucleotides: TGTGCCAGCAGCAACGGGACAGCCTACGAGCAGTACTTC.

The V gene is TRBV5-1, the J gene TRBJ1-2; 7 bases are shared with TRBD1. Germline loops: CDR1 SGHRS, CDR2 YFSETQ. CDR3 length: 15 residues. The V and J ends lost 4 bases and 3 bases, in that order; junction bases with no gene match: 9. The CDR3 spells CASSIGTDQDYGYTF. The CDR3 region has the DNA TGCGCCAGCAGCATAGGGACAGACCAGGACTATGGCTACACCTTC.

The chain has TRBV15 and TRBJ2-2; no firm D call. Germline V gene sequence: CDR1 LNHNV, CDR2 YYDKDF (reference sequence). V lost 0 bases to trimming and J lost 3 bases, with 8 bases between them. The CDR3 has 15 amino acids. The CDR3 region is CATSRDLTDTGELFF. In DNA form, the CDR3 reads TGTGCCACCAGCAGAGACCTCACGGACACCGGGGAGCTGTTTTTT.

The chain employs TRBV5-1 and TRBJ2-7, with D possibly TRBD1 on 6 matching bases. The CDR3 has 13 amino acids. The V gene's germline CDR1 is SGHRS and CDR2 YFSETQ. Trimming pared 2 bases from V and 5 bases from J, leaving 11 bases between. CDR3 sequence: CASSLVGGDEQYF. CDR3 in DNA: TGCGCCAGCAGCTTAGTAGGGGGAGACGAGCAGTACTTC.